This TCR beta chain was sequenced in a study of blood T cells in healthy people across ages (dated by TCRdb to between 2015 and 2017). Describing the broader study: In model experiments, roughly one uniquely barcoded TCR beta cDNA molecule per two T cells was captured by template switching. The donors were divided into four age groups: young (average approximately 15 years), middle-aged (roughly 40), aged (about 61) and long-lived (about 84). The study measured age-related changes in TCR beta repertoire diversity using deep sequencing normalized with unique cDNA molecular identifiers. To avoid experimental bias, donors of different ages were distributed randomly across sequencing lanes. Two additional independent replicas of 1 million unique cDNA reads from the same blood draw were analyzed for two donors (one aged 18 to 30 and one aged 80 or older). General study outcomes and caveats: Since profiling was done on bulk unsorted PBMCs, naive and antigen-experienced compartments could not be conclusively compared. Compared with the aged group, the long-lived group had more naive CD4+ T cells, fewer expanded clones and increased TCR diversity, suggesting age selection. Estimates of total diversity based on one million sequenced T cells were regarded as lower bounds and as underestimates. Donor CMV infection status was unknown, potentially confounding age-related changes in expanded clonotypes. A strong correlation was found between observed TCR beta diversity and the percentage of naive T cells measured by flow cytometry. As age increased, observed TCR beta diversity per million T cells dropped in a roughly linear way, and a significant reduction was already evident by age 40.

Systemically healthy Caucasian individuals from Russia, about 38 in total and aged about 6 to 90 years, were included as donors. Ten milliliters of peripheral blood were drawn from each donor into EDTA-treated Vacutainer tubes. PBMCs were isolated by Ficoll-Paque density-gradient centrifugation, with at least 7 million obtained per sample. Total RNA, at least 6 micrograms per sample, was extracted from PBMCs with Trizol reagent. Naive CD45RAhigh/CD27high T cell percentages were measured by flow cytometry on a PBMC aliquot from every donor. Library preparation employed 5' RACE. Sequenced using an Illumina HiSeq 2500. A second 7 to 11 cycle PCR used a sample-barcoded 5' primer and a J-beta primer mix. A unique molecular identifier was introduced onto each TCR beta cDNA molecule by a template-switch 5' adaptor carrying 12 random nucleotides. At least 2.5 million CDR3-containing paired-end reads were obtained from each sample. First-strand cDNA was synthesized from all RNA with the Mint cDNA synthesis kit, primed by a TRBC-specific oligonucleotide. All cDNA was treated with uracil-DNA glycosylase and then went through a first 18-cycle PCR with the universal primers M1SS and BC2_uni_R. In the authors' own workflow: Each sample was normalized by randomly selecting 1 million high-quality reads, each carrying a distinct molecular identifier. Reads sharing molecular identifiers were discarded rather than binned into consensus sequences. CDR3 identification, clonotype clustering and error correction used MiTCR with a Q25 quality threshold and the strictest error-elimination algorithm. A nonparametric unseen species model with Euler transformation was used to estimate lower-bound total TCR beta diversity. TCRdb reprocessing: public reads trimmed at Q25 with fastp, clones called with MiXCR, in-frame beta chains kept. Each entry merges the rows of one CDR3 protein and shows their most common DNA and genes. TCRdb, not the authors, supplied the V and J calls. A total of about 1.6 million distinct CDR3 sequences appear in this sample, roughly 30% of them only once. Of the sample, around 11% is held by the ten largest clones.

This clonotype came up many times. Its antigen target is currently unknown. No base-level quality is on record; no much larger clone is a single base apart. Sequencing was done on a sample of blood. This TCR was recovered from a woman aged 30 to 39 in good health.

The CDR3 here reads CASSLRQGSGSPLHF. In nucleotides, the sequence is TGTGCCAGCAGCTTACGACAGGGCTCGGGTTCACCCCTCCACTTT. In this chain, TRBV7-2 is recombined with TRBJ1-6, with TRBD1 identical over 7 junction bases. Compared with germline, V lacks 2 bases and J lacks 9 bases; bases without a gene match: 7. Including cysteine and phenylalanine, the CDR3 has 15 amino acids. The sequence is cut down to CDR3 DNA, 45 bases in frame from base 1. For CDR1 and CDR2, the germline V gene lists SGHTA and FQGNSA.